The text below deals with one T cell receptor (beta chain). Its specificity is unknown. One end of the junction is discordant with germline, which a read error may explain. The data derive from a study of T-cell reconstitution after alpha-beta-depleted transplantation in children. CDR3 length: 18 residues. General study points: It was newly produced T cells that mostly accounted for T-cell counts and diversity one year after transplant.

Preparation of the TCRbeta library involved a method that used unique molecular identifiers. TCRdb ran MiXCR on the PCR reads and lists one entry per CDR3 protein. The table has around 140,000 distinct CDR3 sequences, 8.5% to 10% seen once. The V and J genes are TRBV12-3 or TRBV12-4 and TRBJ2-2, with 13 positions matching TRBD2. This clonotype originated in a female patient aged 2-15 years who had a stem cell transplant for congenital amegakaryocytic thrombocytopenia, so the T cells may come from the graft donor. The sequencing here drew on PBMCs, mostly from graft donor cells, taken 180 days after TCRalphabeta/CD19-depleted stem cell transplant. The CDR3 coding sequence is TGTGCCCGCAGTTCTCAGGGACTAGCGGGAAGAGTCACCGGGGAGCTGTTTTTT. Protein product: CARSSQGLAGRVTGELFF.